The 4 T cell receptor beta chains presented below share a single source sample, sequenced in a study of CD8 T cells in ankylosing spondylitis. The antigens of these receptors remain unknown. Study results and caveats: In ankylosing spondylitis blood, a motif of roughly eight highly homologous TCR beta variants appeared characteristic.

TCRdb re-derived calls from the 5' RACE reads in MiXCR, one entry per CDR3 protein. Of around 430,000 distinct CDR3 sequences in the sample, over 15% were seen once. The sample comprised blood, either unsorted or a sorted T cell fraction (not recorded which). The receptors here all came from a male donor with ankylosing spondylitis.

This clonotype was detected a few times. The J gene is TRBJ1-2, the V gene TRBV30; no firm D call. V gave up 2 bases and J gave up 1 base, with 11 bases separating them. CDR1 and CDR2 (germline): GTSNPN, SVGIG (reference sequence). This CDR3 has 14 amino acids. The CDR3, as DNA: TGTGCCTGGAGTCTTGAGTACTATAACTATGGCTACACCTTC. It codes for CAWSLEYYNYGYTF. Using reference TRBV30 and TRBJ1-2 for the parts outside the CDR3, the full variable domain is SQTIHQWPATLVQPVGSPLSLECTVEGTSNPNLYWYRQAAGRGLQLLFYSVGIGQISSEVPQNLSASRPQDRQFILSSKKLLLSDSGFYLCAWSLEYYNYGYTFGSGTRLTVV.

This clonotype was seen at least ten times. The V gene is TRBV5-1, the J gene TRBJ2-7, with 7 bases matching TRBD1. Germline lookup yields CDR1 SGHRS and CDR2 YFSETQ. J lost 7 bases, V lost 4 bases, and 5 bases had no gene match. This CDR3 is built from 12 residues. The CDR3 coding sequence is TGCGCCAGCAGCCCGACAGGGAATGAGCAGTACTTC. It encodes CASSPTGNEQYF.

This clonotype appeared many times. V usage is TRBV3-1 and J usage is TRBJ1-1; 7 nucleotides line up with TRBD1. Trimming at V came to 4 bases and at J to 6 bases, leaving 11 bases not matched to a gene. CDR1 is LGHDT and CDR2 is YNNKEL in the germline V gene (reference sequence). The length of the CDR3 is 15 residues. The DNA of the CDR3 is TGTGCCAGCAGCCCAAAGCCTGACAGGGTACCTGAAGCTTTCTTT. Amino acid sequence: CASSPKPDRVPEAFF.

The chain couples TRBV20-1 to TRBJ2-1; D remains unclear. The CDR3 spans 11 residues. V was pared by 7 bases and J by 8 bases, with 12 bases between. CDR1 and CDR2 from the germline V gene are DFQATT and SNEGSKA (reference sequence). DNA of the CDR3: TGCAGTGTTTCAGGAATAGATGAGCAGTTCTTC. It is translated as CSVSGIDEQFF.